A single sample is the source of the 22 T cell receptor beta chains below, sequenced in a study of blood T cell repertoires in COVID-19. The protocol was immunoSEQ multiplex PCR, while the TCRdb copy is restricted to in-frame clones and leaves out a portion. The sample carries roughly 100,000 clones, 70% to 90% recorded once. The specimen was peripheral blood. The receptors derive from a man aged 50-60 years in a cohort sampled during active COVID-19.

The V and J genes are TRBV5-1 and TRBJ1-4; D might be TRBD1 (5 bases). Trimming removed 5 bases from V and 2 bases from J, with 7 bases in between. CDR3 length: 13 residues. Germline-derived CDR1 and CDR2 are SGHRS and YFSETQ. CDR3 sequence: CASRRGTNEKLFF. The CDR3, as DNA: TGCGCCAGCAGACGGGGGACTAATGAAAAACTGTTTTTT.

This rearrangement joins TRBV3-1 (or the pseudogene TRBV3-2) to TRBJ2-6; D call uncertain. Trimming stripped 3 bases from V and 2 bases from J, with 8 bases between. Germline loops: CDR1 LGHDT, CDR2 YNNKEL (reference sequence). The CDR3 totals 15 residues. The CDR3 DNA reads TGTGCCAGCAGCCAGGGCTCGGCTGGGGCCAACGTCCTGACTTTC. It encodes CASSQGSAGANVLTF.

This clone has a single count. This chain joins TRBV6-5 and TRBJ1-3, with D perhaps matching TRBD1 (5 bases). The CDR3 spans 11 residues. Germline-derived CDR1 and CDR2 are MNHEY and SVGAGI. V was trimmed by 6 bases and J by 7 bases, leaving 7 bases between them. The CDR3 DNA sequence: TGTGCCAGCAGGGCAGGGAACACCATATATTTT. Protein product: CASRAGNTIYF.

V and J are TRBV7-9 and TRBJ1-2, with TRBD1 matching over 9 bases. Germline loops: CDR1 SEHNR, CDR2 FQNEAQ (reference sequence). The CDR3 is 16 residues long. Trimming took 5 bases from V and 2 from J; bases not matched to a gene: 9. For the CDR3, the DNA is TGTGCCAGCAGCGATACAGGGGGCGATGCCAACTATGGCTACACCTTC. Protein product: CASSDTGGDANYGYTF.

There are a few counts of this clone. The chain links TRBV7-8 to TRBJ1-5; TRBD1 is a possible D gene (5 bases). Trimming cost V 1 base and J 4 bases, with 11 bases left between them. This CDR3 is 15 amino acids long. Germline-derived CDR1 and CDR2 are SGHVS and FQNEAQ. The CDR3: CASSLGTGRNQPQHF. The CDR3 nucleotides are TGTGCCAGCAGCTTAGGAACAGGCCGAAATCAGCCCCAGCATTTT.

The chain carries TRBV5-1 and TRBJ2-7; 8 positions agree with TRBD1. The V gene's germline CDR1 is SGHRS and CDR2 YFSETQ. J lost 3 bases, V lost 2 bases, and 4 bases had no gene match. The CDR3 runs to 14 residues. The CDR3 is CASSLDTGGYEQYV. Written as DNA, the CDR3 is TGCGCCAGCAGCTTAGACACAGGGGGCTACGAGCAGTACGTC.

This clone has just one count. The V and J genes are TRBV6-5 and TRBJ2-3; D might be TRBD1 (6 bases). The germline gives CDR1 MNHEY, CDR2 SVGAGI. Trimming cost V 10 bases and J 0 bases, with 11 bases left between them. The CDR3 sequence is 13 residues long. CDR3 region: CANGQKSTDTQYF. The CDR3 DNA sequence: TGTGCCAACGGACAGAAAAGCACAGATACGCAGTATTTT.

The V gene is TRBV5-6, the J gene TRBJ1-1; D is perhaps TRBD1 (6 bases). CDR3 size: 14 residues. The germline CDR1 and CDR2 sequences are SGHDT and YYEEEE. Between the trimmed V and J ends, which lost 1 base and 4 bases, there was a span of 11 bases. CDR3 sequence reads: CASSLWAGVTEAFF. The CDR3 DNA reads as TGTGCCAGCAGCTTGTGGGCAGGGGTCACTGAAGCTTTCTTT.

The CDR3 is CASSQQSSGNTIYF. The CDR3 DNA reads as TGCGCCAGCAGCCAACAGAGCTCTGGAAACACCATATATTTT. The chain recombines TRBV5-1 with TRBJ1-3; D is ambiguous. Germline loops: CDR1 SGHRS, CDR2 YFSETQ. V was pared by 4 bases and J by 0 bases, with 8 bases between. This CDR3 has 14 amino acids. Combining the CDR3 with reference TRBV5-1 and TRBJ1-3 gives the whole variable domain KAGVTQTPRYLIKTRGQQVTLSCSPISGHRSVSWYQQTPGQGLQFLFEYFSETQRNKGNFPGRFSGRQFSNSRSEMNVSTLELGDSALYLCASSQQSSGNTIYFGEGSWLTVV.

The chain carries TRBV5-8 and TRBJ2-3; no firm D call. CDR1 and CDR2 (germline): SGHTS, YDEGEE. The CDR3 runs to 12 residues. Trimming took off 0 bases at V and 6 bases at J, with 5 bases between the two ends. CDR3 DNA sequence: TGTGCCAGCAGCTTGGCGGTGGATACGCAGTATTTT. Protein product: CASSLAVDTQYF.

The chain has TRBV28 and TRBJ2-3; 9 nucleotides match TRBD2. The length of the CDR3 is 13 residues. In germline, CDR1 is MDHEN, CDR2 SYDVKM. The trim removed 11 bases at V and 1 base at J, leaving 4 bases unmatched. CDR3 DNA: TGTGCCGGGATAGCGGGGGGCACAGATACGCAGTATTTT. As protein: CAGIAGGTDTQYF.

This chain joins TRBV11-2 and TRBJ2-1; D perhaps matches TRBD2 (5 bases). The CDR3 sequence is 14 residues long. Germline loops: CDR1 SGHAT, CDR2 FQNNGV. Trimming pared 5 bases from V and 4 bases from J, leaving 12 bases between. DNA for the CDR3: TGTGCCAGCAGCCAACAACTAGGGTACAATGAGCAGTTCTTC. Encoded protein: CASSQQLGYNEQFF.

This chain connects TRBV20-1 to TRBJ1-1; no clear D. From germline, CDR1 is DFQATT and CDR2 SNEGSKA (reference sequence). The V and J ends lost 3 bases and 4 bases respectively, with 12 bases between them. The CDR3 extends over 13 amino acids. For the CDR3, the DNA is TGCAGTGCTAGTCGACACAGCAGCACTGAAGCTTTCTTT. Its protein is CSASRHSSTEAFF.

The chain links TRBV5-6 to TRBJ2-3, with D possibly matching TRBD1 (6 bases). The CDR3 extends over 17 amino acids. V lost 5 bases to trimming and J lost 2 bases, with 21 bases between them. The V gene's germline CDR1 is SGHDT and CDR2 YYEEEE. CDR3 loop: CASSYKLPGQHTDTQYF. CDR3 bases: TGTGCCAGCAGTTACAAACTCCCGGGACAACACACAGATACGCAGTATTTT.

The chain links TRBV12-5 to TRBJ2-4, with 7 bases lining up with TRBD1. The trim removed 1 base at V and 3 bases at J, leaving 9 bases unmatched. This CDR3 spans 17 amino acids. Germline loops: CDR1 LGHNT, CDR2 FRNRAP. The CDR3 is CASGLAGIGDSKNIQYF. The CDR3 coding sequence is TGTGCTAGTGGTTTGGCCGGTATTGGGGACAGCAAAAACATTCAGTACTTC.

The CDR3 DNA reads as TGTGCCAGCAGCTTGTTGGAGAACCACTATGGCTACACCTTC. Its protein is CASSLLENHYGYTF. J is TRBJ1-2 and V is TRBV5-6; D is uncertain. The CDR3 sequence is 14 residues long. Germline CDR1 SGHDT, CDR2 YYEEEE. The V gene lost 1 base and the J gene lost 3 bases, with 10 bases spanning the gap.

The genes are TRBV5-1 and TRBJ1-3; D may be TRBD1 (6 bases). Germline assignment: CDR1 SGHRS and CDR2 YFSETQ. This CDR3 region has 13 residues. Trimming shortened V by 4 bases and J by 4 bases, and 9 bases separated the two germline ends. The DNA for the CDR3 is TGCGCCAGCAGCCGCGGACAGGGAAACACCATATATTTT. Translated, it gives CASSRGQGNTIYF.

V usage is TRBV5-1 and J usage is TRBJ1-1; D unclear. The germline gives CDR1 SGHRS, CDR2 YFSETQ. Trimming shortened V by 3 bases and J by 4 bases, and 16 bases separated the two germline ends. CDR3 length equals 15 residues. CDR3 in DNA: TGCGCCAGCAGCTCCACCTATAAGAGCCCCACTGAAGCTTTCTTT. It codes for CASSSTYKSPTEAFF.

CDR3 amino acids: CASSLLAGAIQYF. CDR3 nucleotide sequence: TGTGCCAGCAGTTTACTAGCGGGGGCCATTCAGTACTTC. The rearrangement uses TRBV12-3 or TRBV12-4 and TRBJ2-4, with 10 positions matching TRBD2. V shed 2 bases, J shed 9 bases, and the junction held 1 base outside the gene matches. The CDR3 loop spans 13 amino acids.

This chain uses TRBV13 with TRBJ1-1; D is perhaps TRBD1 (5 bases). CDR1 is PRHDT and CDR2 is FYEKMQ in the germline V gene (reference sequence). CDR3 length: 15 amino acids. The germline V and J ends were trimmed by 5 bases and 4 bases, with 17 bases remaining between them. As DNA, the CDR3 is TGTGCCAGCAGCCTAGTGGCAGCGGGGGGCACTGAAGCTTTCTTT. This gives the protein CASSLVAAGGTEAFF.

V usage is TRBV19 and J usage is TRBJ1-1; D might be TRBD1 (5 bases). V lost 7 bases, J lost 8 bases, and 23 bases lay in between. The length of the CDR3 is 15 residues. Germline CDR1 and CDR2: LNHDA and SQIVND (reference sequence). The CDR3 DNA is TGTGCCAGTACCCCAAAACGACAGTTCCAGGGAGAAGCTTTCTTT. This encodes CASTPKRQFQGEAFF.

The chain combines TRBV6-5 with TRBJ1-5; a possible D gene is TRBD1 (6 bases). V was pared by 9 bases and J by 4 bases, with 13 bases between. Germline V gene data show CDR1 as MNHEY and CDR2 as SVGAGI. CDR3 length equals 13 residues. CDR3 sequence: CASSRDINQPQHF. CDR3 bases: TGTGCCAGTAGCCGGGACATAAATCAGCCCCAGCATTTT.